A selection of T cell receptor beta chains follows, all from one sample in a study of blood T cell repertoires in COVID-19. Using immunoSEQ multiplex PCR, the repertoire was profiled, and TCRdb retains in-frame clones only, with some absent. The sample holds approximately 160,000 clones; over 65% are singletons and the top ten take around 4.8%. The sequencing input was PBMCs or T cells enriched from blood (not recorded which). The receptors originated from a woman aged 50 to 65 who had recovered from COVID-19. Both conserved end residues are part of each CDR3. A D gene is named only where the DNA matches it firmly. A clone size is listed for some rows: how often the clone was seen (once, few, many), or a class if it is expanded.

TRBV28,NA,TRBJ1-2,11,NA,TGTGCCAGCAGTCTATCGTATGGCTACACCTTC,CASSLSYGYTF
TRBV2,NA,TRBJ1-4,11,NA,TGTGCCCGCAGGGAGGGAGAAAAACTGTTTTTT,CARREGEKLFF
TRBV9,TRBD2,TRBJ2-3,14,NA,TGTGCCAGCAGCGTACGGGGGGGCCCAGATACGCAGTATTTT,CASSVRGGPDTQYF
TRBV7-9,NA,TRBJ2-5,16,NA,TGTGCCAGCAGCTCCCAATGGGAGGAGGGACAAGAGACCCAGTACTTC,CASSSQWEEGQETQYF
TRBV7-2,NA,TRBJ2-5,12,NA,TGTGCCAGCAGCTTAGCGCCGGAGGGCCAGTACTTC,CASSLAPEGQYF
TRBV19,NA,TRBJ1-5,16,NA,TGTGCCAGTAGTATAGAAGGCAGGGGAAGCAATCAGCCCCAGCATTTT,CASSIEGRGSNQPQHF
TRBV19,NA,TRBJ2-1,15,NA,TGTGCCAGTAGTTCTCAGGGGCGGGAGCTCAATGAGCAGTTCTTC,CASSSQGRELNEQFF
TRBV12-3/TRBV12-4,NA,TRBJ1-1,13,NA,TGTGCCAGCAGTTTAGCCGAGGGATTCGAAGCTTTCTTT,CASSLAEGFEAFF
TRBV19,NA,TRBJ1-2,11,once,TGTGCCAGTACGGCTAACTATGGCTACACCTTC,CASTANYGYTF
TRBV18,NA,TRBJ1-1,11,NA,TGTGCCAGCTCGGGACTGCTTGAAGCTTTCTTT,CASSGLLEAFF
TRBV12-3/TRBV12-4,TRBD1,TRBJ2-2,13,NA,TGTGCCAGCAGTAACAGGGGGCCCGGGGAGCTGTTTTTT,CASSNRGPGELFF
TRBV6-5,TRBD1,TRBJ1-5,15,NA,TGTGCCAGCCTATCAGGGACAGGGGACAATCAGCCCCAGCATTTT,CASLSGTGDNQPQHF
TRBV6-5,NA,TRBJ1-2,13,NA,TGTGCCAGCAGCCAAGGACAGTCGGGGGGCTACACCTTC,CASSQGQSGGYTF
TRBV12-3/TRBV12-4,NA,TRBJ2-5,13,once,TGTGCCAGCAGGACCGGGGGGCGGGAGACCCAGTACTTC,CASRTGGRETQYF
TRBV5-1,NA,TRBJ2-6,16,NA,TGCGCCAGCAGCGTACAGGTATTTTCTGGGGCCAACGTCCTGACTTTC,CASSVQVFSGANVLTF
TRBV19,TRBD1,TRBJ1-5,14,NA,TGTGCCAGCGGCGGACAGGGAGGATTTCAGCCCCAGCATTTT,CASGGQGGFQPQHF
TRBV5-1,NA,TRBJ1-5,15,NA,TGCGCCAGCAGCACTGAGGGCGGGGGAACTCAGCCCCAGCATTTT,CASSTEGGGTQPQHF
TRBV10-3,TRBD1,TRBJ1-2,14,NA,TGTGCCATCGTACAGGGGGAGGGAAACTATGGCTACACCTTC,CAIVQGEGNYGYTF
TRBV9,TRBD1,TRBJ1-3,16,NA,TGTGCCAGCAGCGCCTCCGGGACAGAATACGGAAACACCATATATTTT,CASSASGTEYGNTIYF
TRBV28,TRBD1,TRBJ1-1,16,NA,TGTGCCAGCAGGGCTAAGACCGGGACAGGGGGCATTGAAGCTTTCTTT,CASRAKTGTGGIEAFF
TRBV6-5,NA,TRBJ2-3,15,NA,TGTGCCAGCAGTTGGACAGCCCCTTACACAGATACGCAGTATTTT,CASSWTAPYTDTQYF
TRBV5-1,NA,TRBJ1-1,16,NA,TGCGCCAGCAGCCTCCCCACGAGGGGAGGAAACACTGAAGCTTTCTTT,CASSLPTRGGNTEAFF
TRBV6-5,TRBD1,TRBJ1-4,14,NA,TGTGCCAGCAGCCCCGGGACAGAGAATGAAAAACTGTTTTTT,CASSPGTENEKLFF
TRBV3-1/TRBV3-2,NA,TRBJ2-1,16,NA,TGTGCCAGCAGCCAAGATCGGGATCTCTCCTACAATGAGCAGTTCTTC,CASSQDRDLSYNEQFF
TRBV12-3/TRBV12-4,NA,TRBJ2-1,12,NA,TGTGCCAGCAGCCTCGGGGGTCGGGAGCAGTTCTTC,CASSLGGREQFF
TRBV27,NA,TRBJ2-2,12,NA,TGTGCCAGCAGTTCCCTCACCGGGGAGCTGTTTTTT,CASSSLTGELFF